What follows are 20 T cell receptor beta chains derived from one specimen sequenced in a study of cytomegalovirus exposure and HLA in healthy donors. A multiplex PCR was run with 60 Vbeta primers and 13 Jbeta primers. Clones were sequenced by immunoSEQ multiplex PCR, and TCRdb holds only the in-frame ones, with some missing. The data contain some 66,000 clones, around 75% of them singletons. The sequenced material came from PBMCs. Receptor source: a man aged 55 to 70 in good health and CMV-seropositive.

This clone appeared a single time. Written as DNA, the CDR3 is TGTGCCAGCACCGATATTAGCTCCTATAATTCACCCCTCCACTTT. Its translation: CASTDISSYNSPLHF. The chain carries TRBV27 and TRBJ1-6, with unresolved D. The CDR3 has 15 residues. Germline-derived CDR1 and CDR2 are MNHEY and SMNVEV (reference sequence). The V and J ends lost 7 bases and 0 bases respectively, with 10 bases between them.

J is TRBJ2-7 and V is TRBV11-2; 8 positions match TRBD1. Trimming at V came to 6 bases and at J to 6 bases, leaving 10 bases not matched to a gene. This CDR3 spans 14 amino acids. Germline V gene sequence: CDR1 SGHAT, CDR2 FQNNGV. CDR3 DNA: TGTGCCAGCAGGGTGCGACAGGGGTTCTTCGAGCAGTACTTC. This codes for CASRVRQGFFEQYF.

The gene calls are TRBV18 and TRBJ2-6; 10 nucleotides match TRBD1. The CDR3 extends over 17 amino acids. The junction had 6 bases not matched to a gene; V was cut back by 3 bases and J by 4 bases. From germline, CDR1 is KGHSH and CDR2 LQKENI. CDR3 sequence reads: CASSPRQGAQGANVLTF. In DNA form, the CDR3 reads TGTGCCAGCTCACCGCGACAGGGGGCGCAAGGGGCCAACGTCCTGACTTTC.

The chain carries TRBV6-5 and TRBJ2-7; D ambiguous. Germline CDR1 reads MNHEY; CDR2 reads SVGAGI. This CDR3 is 11 amino acids long. V was trimmed by 6 bases and J by 3 bases, leaving 6 bases between them. CDR3 residues: CASRRLYEQYF. The CDR3 coding sequence is TGTGCCAGCAGGAGACTCTACGAGCAGTACTTC.

The chain links TRBV19 to TRBJ2-1; D possibly corresponds to TRBD1 (7 bases). Trimming stripped 5 bases from V and 5 bases from J, with 10 bases between. Germline V gene sequence: CDR1 LNHDA, CDR2 SQIVND (reference sequence). This CDR3 has 13 amino acids. CDR3 nucleotide sequence: TGTGCCAGTAGTCTCAGGGGGGACAATGAGCAGTTCTTC. Translating gives CASSLRGDNEQFF.

J is TRBJ2-5 and V is TRBV19; 14 bases agree with TRBD2. Germline trimming cut 3 bases from V and 5 bases from J; bases unmatched to any gene: 5. CDR1 and CDR2 from the germline V gene are LNHDA and SQIVND (reference sequence). CDR3 length: 16 amino acids. The CDR3 nucleotides are TGTGCCAGTAGTATGGGGACTAGCGGGGGAGCGGAGACCCAGTACTTC. Translating it yields CASSMGTSGGAETQYF.

This clone was seen a single time. The chain has TRBV9 and TRBJ2-1, with 8 bases aligning to TRBD2. With 1 base clipped from V and 6 bases from J, the junction kept 6 bases outside the gene matches. Germline V CDR1 and CDR2: SGDLS, YYNGEE. The CDR3 is 15 amino acids. CDR3 sequence: CASSVLAGLSNEQFF. For the CDR3, the DNA is TGTGCCAGCAGCGTACTAGCGGGTCTCTCCAATGAGCAGTTCTTC. The complete variable domain, with remaining parts taken from reference TRBV9 and TRBJ2-1, reads DSGVTQTPKHLITATGQRVTLRCSPRSGDLSVYWYQQSLDQGLQFLIQYYNGEERAKGNILERFSAQQFPDLHSELNLSSLELGDSALYFCASSVLAGLSNEQFFGPGTRLTVL.

The chain joins TRBV6-5 to TRBJ2-7, with 7 bases matching TRBD1. Germline V gene sequence: CDR1 MNHEY, CDR2 SVGAGI. Trimming took 1 base from V and 3 from J; bases not matched to a gene: 6. The CDR3 length is 15 residues. Here the CDR3 DNA reads TGTGCCAGCAGTTACTTTACAGGGGTAGACTACGAGCAGTACTTC. This gives the protein CASSYFTGVDYEQYF.

The chain combines TRBV6-6 with TRBJ1-5, with D tentatively TRBD1 (6 bases). CDR1 is MNHNY, CDR2 SVGAGI, per germline (reference sequence). The CDR3 consists of 16 residues. Trimming shortened V by 0 bases and J by 3 bases, and 12 bases separated the two germline ends. DNA for the CDR3: TGTGCCAGCAGTTACTCGAGGGGGACCAACAATCAGCCCCAGCATTTT. Translating gives CASSYSRGTNNQPQHF.

The gene calls are TRBV11-2 and TRBJ1-2, with D unresolved. This CDR3 has 13 amino acids. Germline values: CDR1 SGHAT, CDR2 FQNNGV. The V end was cut by 0 bases, the J end by 1 base, with 3 bases between. For the CDR3, the DNA is TGTGCCAGCAGCTTAGATCTTAACTATGGCTACACCTTC. Protein sequence: CASSLDLNYGYTF.

This clone was seen a few times. V and J are TRBV5-1 and TRBJ1-5; D possibly corresponds to TRBD1 (5 bases). The CDR3 extends over 14 amino acids. V was pared by 7 bases and J by 5 bases, with 16 bases between. Per the germline V gene, CDR1 is SGHRS and CDR2 is YFSETQ. CDR3 protein: CASSISWGDQPQHF. CDR3 in DNA: TGCGCCAGCTCAATCTCCTGGGGGGATCAGCCCCAGCATTTT.

The CDR3 sequence: CASSLDTREKLFF. CDR3 DNA: TGCGCCAGCAGCTTGGATACCAGGGAAAAACTGTTTTTT. The V and J genes are TRBV5-1 and TRBJ1-4; no clear D. This CDR3 region has 13 residues. Trimming cost V 0 bases and J 8 bases, with 8 bases left between them. CDR1 and CDR2 from the germline V gene are SGHRS and YFSETQ.

The CDR3 sequence is CASGGGTKNIQYF. CDR3 bases: TGTGCCAGCGGGGGAGGAACCAAAAACATTCAGTACTTC. This rearrangement joins TRBV2 to TRBJ2-4; D possibly corresponds to TRBD2 (6 bases). The CDR3 runs 13 residues. V lost 8 bases and J 2 bases, leaving 10 bases between the germline ends. Germline CDR1 SNHLY, CDR2 FYNNEI.

The chain uses TRBV6-5 and TRBJ2-2; D uncertain. CDR1 MNHEY and CDR2 SVGAGI come from the germline V gene. The V and J ends lost 6 bases and 1 base respectively, with 9 bases between them. CDR3 length: 14 amino acids. In DNA form, the CDR3 reads TGTGCCAGCAGGGGCCACAAGAACACCGGGGAGCTGTTTTTT. Its translation is CASRGHKNTGELFF.

In its sample, this clone was seen a few times. The V call is TRBV6-5, the J call TRBJ2-5; 8 bases match TRBD2. The J call may be in error: the DNA end matches TRBJ2-7 better. Germline CDR1 is MNHEY and CDR2 is SVGAGI. There are 15 residues in the CDR3. In DNA, the CDR3 is TGTGCCAGCAGTTACCAGCGGGGGAGTTTCTACGAGCAGTACTTC. It translates to CASSYQRGSFYEQYF.

For this clone: At one of its ends the junction is not consistent with the germline gene, which may arise from a read error. The chain employs TRBV7-9 and TRBJ2-7; D may be TRBD2 (6 bases). Germline V gives CDR1 SEHNR, CDR2 FQNEAQ (reference sequence). This CDR3 has 19 residues. The CDR3 here is CSSSLGRGTSDLPWGGQYF. The CDR3, as DNA: TGTTCCAGCAGCTTAGGTAGAGGGACCTCCGACCTACCATGGGGAGGGCAGTACTTC.

The chain couples TRBV5-1 to TRBJ2-7; D might be TRBD2 (6 bases). The CDR3 runs to 16 residues. V was pared by 3 bases and J by 5 bases, with 21 bases between. Germline V gene sequence: CDR1 SGHRS, CDR2 YFSETQ. CDR3 in DNA: TGCGCCAGCAGCTACCAACCCGGGAGTAATCGGGACGAGCAGTACTTC. Translation: CASSYQPGSNRDEQYF.

The chain joins TRBV6-1 to TRBJ1-2; TRBD1 matches at 10 bases. Trimming took 0 bases from V and 5 from J; bases not matched to a gene: 3. Germline V lookup: CDR1 MNHNS, CDR2 SASEGT. The CDR3 contains 15 residues. The CDR3 spells CASSEAPGQGYGYTF. The CDR3, as DNA: TGTGCCAGCAGTGAAGCGCCGGGACAGGGGTATGGCTACACCTTC.

This chain connects TRBV27 to TRBJ2-3; tentatively, D is TRBD2 (5 bases). Trimming cost V 5 bases and J 2 bases, with 11 bases left between them. Germline values: CDR1 MNHEY, CDR2 SMNVEV (reference sequence). The CDR3 runs to 14 residues. The CDR3 loop is CASSPRGFTDTQYF. The DNA of the CDR3 is TGTGCCAGCAGTCCTCGAGGGTTCACAGATACGCAGTATTTT.

V is TRBV29-1 and J is TRBJ1-1; possibly TRBD1 for D (5 bases). Trimming shortened V by 4 bases and J by 2 bases, and 11 bases separated the two germline ends. Germline V gene data show CDR1 as SQVTM and CDR2 as ANQGSEA. The CDR3 is 13 residues long. The CDR3 region is CSVVQVGNTEAFF. The CDR3, as DNA: TGCAGCGTTGTACAGGTCGGTAACACTGAAGCTTTCTTT.